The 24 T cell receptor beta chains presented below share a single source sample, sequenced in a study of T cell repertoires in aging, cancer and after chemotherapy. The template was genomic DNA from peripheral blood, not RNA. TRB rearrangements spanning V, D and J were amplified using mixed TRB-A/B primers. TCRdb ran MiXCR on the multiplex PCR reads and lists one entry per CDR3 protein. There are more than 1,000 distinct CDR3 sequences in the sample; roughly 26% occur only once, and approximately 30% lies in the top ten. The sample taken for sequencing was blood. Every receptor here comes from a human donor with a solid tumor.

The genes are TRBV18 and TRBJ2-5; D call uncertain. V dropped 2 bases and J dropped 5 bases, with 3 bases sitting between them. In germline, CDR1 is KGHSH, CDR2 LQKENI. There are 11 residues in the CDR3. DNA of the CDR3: TGTGCCAGCTCACCATATGAGACCCAGTACTTC. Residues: CASSPYETQYF.

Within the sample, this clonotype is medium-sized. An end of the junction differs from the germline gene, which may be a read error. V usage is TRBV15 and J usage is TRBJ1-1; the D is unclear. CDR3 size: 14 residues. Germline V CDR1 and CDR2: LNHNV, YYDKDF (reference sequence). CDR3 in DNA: TGTGCCAGCAGCGAGGCCTCGATGAACACTGAAGCTTTCTTT. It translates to CASSEASMNTEAFF.

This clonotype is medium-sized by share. In DNA form, the CDR3 reads TGTGCCAGCAGACCGAGGGTCCTTGACAATGAGCAGTTCTTC. Translating it yields CASRPRVLDNEQFF. This chain connects TRBV6-2 or TRBV6-3 to TRBJ2-1, with D possibly TRBD2 on 5 matching bases. The ends were cut back, 6 bases at V and 5 bases at J, with 14 bases in the middle. In germline, CDR1 is MNHEY, CDR2 SVGEGT. The CDR3 runs 14 residues.

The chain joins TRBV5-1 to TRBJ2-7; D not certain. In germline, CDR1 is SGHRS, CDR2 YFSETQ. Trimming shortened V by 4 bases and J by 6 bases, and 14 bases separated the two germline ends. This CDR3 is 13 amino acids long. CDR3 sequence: CASSPTAGPEQYF. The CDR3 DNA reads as TGCGCCAGCAGCCCCACGGCCGGACCCGAGCAGTACTTC.

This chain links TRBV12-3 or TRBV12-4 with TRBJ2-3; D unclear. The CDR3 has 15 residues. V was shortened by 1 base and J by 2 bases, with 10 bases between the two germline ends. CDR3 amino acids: CASSLGPQYTDTQYF. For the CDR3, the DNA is TGTGCCAGCAGTTTAGGCCCCCAATACACAGATACGCAGTATTTT.

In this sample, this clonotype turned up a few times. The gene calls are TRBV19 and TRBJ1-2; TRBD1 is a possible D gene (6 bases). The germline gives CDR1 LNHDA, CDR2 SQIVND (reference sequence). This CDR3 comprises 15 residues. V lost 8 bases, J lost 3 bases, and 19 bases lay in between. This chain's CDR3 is CASARGGGPDYGYTF. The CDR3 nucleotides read TGTGCCAGTGCCCGGGGTGGGGGGCCTGACTATGGCTACACCTTC.

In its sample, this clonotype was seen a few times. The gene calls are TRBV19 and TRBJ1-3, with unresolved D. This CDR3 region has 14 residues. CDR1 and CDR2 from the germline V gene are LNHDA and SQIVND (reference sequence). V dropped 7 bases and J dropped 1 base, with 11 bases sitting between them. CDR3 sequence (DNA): TGTGCCAGTACCCCCGGGAGTTCTGGAAACACCATATATTTT. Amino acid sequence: CASTPGSSGNTIYF. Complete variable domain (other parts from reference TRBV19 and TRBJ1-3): DGGITQSPKYLFRKEGQNVTLSCEQNLNHDAMYWYRQDPGQGLRLIYYSQIVNDFQKGDIAEGYSVSREKKESFPLTVTSAQKNPTAFYLCASTPGSSGNTIYFGEGSWLTVV.

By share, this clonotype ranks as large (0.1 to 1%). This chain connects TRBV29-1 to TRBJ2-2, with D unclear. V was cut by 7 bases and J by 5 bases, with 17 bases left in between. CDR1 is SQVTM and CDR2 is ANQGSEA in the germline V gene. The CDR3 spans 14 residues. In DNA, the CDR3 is TGCAGCGCTAGGCCCAATACGGAGACCGGGGAGCTGTTTTTT. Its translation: CSARPNTETGELFF.

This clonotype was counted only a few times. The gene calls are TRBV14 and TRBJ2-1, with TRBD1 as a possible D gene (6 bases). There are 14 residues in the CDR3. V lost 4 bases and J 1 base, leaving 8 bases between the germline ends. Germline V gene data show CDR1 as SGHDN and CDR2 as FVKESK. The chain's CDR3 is CASSRGQSYNEQFF. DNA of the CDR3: TGTGCCAGCAGCCGCGGACAGTCCTACAATGAGCAGTTCTTC.

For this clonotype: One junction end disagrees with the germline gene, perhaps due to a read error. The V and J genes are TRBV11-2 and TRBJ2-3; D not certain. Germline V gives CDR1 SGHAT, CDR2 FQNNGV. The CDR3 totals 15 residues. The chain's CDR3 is CANSPRKGVRDTQYF. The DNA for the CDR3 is TGTGCCAACAGCCCGCGTAAGGGTGTACGGGATACGCAGTATTTT.

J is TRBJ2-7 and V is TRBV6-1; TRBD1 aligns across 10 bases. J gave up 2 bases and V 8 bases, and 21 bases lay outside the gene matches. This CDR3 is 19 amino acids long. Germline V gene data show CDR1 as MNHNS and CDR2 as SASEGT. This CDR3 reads CASFTGTGASGWNAYEQYF. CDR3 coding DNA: TGTGCCAGCTTCACCGGGACAGGGGCCTCTGGTTGGAATGCCTACGAGCAGTACTTC.

The CDR3 spells CASSPGLRDKIGGPYGYTF. As DNA, the CDR3 is TGTGCCAGCTCACCAGGACTACGGGACAAGATAGGGGGCCCCTATGGCTACACCTTC. This chain joins TRBV18 and TRBJ1-2; TRBD1 matches at 7 bases. V dropped 2 bases and J dropped 4; count of bases not matched to a gene: 19. Germline loops: CDR1 KGHSH, CDR2 LQKENI. The length of the CDR3 is 19 residues.

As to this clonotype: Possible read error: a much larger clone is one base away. The CDR3 loop reads CASQQPKQYF. DNA of the CDR3: TGTGCCAGCCAACAGCCCAAGCAGTACTTC. The chain combines TRBV19 with TRBJ2-7; D is unclear. The CDR3 has 10 amino acids. Germline CDR1 and CDR2: LNHDA and SQIVND (reference sequence). Trimming took off 9 bases at V and 8 bases at J, with 11 bases between the two ends.

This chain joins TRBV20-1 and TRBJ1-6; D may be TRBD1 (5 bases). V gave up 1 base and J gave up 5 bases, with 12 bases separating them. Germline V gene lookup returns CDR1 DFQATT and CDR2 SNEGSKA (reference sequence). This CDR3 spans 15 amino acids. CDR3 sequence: CSARGIGVDNSPLHF. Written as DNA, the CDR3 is TGCAGTGCTAGAGGAATAGGGGTAGATAATTCACCCCTCCACTTT.

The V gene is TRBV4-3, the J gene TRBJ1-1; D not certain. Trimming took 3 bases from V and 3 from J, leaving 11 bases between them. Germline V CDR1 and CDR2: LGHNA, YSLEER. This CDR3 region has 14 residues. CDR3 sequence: CASSHRLEDTEAFF. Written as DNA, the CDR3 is TGCGCCAGCAGCCACCGTTTGGAGGACACTGAAGCTTTCTTT.

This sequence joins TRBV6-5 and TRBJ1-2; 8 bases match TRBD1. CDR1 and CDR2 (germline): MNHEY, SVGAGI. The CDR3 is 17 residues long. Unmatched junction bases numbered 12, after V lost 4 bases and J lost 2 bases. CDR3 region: CASSSPRTGKTNYGYTF. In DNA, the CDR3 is TGTGCCAGCAGTTCACCGAGGACAGGGAAAACCAACTATGGCTACACCTTC.

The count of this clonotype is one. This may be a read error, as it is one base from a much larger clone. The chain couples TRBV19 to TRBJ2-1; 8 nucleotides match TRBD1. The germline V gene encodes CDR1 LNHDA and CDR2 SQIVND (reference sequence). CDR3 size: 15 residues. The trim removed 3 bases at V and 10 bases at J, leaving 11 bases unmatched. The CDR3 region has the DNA TGTGCCAGTAGTATGCCGGGGCCAGGGGGCTACGAGCAGTTCTTC. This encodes CASSMPGPGGYEQFF.

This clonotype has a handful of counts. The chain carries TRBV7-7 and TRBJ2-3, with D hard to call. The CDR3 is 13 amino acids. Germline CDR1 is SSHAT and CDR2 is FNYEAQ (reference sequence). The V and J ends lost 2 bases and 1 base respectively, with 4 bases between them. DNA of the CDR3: TGTGCCAGCAGCTTATTCCGCACAGATACGCAGTATTTT. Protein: CASSLFRTDTQYF.

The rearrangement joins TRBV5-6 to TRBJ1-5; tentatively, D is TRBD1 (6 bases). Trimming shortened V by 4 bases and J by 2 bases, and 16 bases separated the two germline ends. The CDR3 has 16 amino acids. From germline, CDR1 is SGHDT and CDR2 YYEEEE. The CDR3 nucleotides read TGTGCCAGCAGCCCGGCGCGCTCAGGGGGCAATCAGCCCCAGCATTTT. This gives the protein CASSPARSGGNQPQHF. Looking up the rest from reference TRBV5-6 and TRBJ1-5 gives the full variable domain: DAGVTQSPTHLIKTRGQQVTLRCSPKSGHDTVSWYQQALGQGPQFIFQYYEEEERQRGNFPDRFSGHQFPNYSSELNVNALLLGDSALYLCASSPARSGGNQPQHFGDGTRLSIL.

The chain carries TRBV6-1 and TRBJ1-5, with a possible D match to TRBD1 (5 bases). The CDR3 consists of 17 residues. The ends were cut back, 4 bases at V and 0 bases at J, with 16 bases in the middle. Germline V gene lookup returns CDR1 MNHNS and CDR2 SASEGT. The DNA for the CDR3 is TGTGCCAGCAGTGGGAGACAGACCATTTATAGCAATCAGCCCCAGCATTTT. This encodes CASSGRQTIYSNQPQHF.

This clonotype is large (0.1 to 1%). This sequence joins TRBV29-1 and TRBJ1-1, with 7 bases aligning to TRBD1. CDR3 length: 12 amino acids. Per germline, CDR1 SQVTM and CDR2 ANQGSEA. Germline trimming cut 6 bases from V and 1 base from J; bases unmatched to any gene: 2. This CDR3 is CSVRGWNTEAFF. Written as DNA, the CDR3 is TGCAGCGTCAGGGGGTGGAACACTGAAGCTTTCTTT.

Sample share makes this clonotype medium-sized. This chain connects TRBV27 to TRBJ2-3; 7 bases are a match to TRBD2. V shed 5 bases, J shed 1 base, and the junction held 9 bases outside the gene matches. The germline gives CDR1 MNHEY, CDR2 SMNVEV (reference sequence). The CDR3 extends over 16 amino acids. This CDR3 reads CASSTGTNRGTDTQYF. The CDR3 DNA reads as TGTGCCAGCAGTACCGGGACTAACCGGGGCACAGATACGCAGTATTTT.

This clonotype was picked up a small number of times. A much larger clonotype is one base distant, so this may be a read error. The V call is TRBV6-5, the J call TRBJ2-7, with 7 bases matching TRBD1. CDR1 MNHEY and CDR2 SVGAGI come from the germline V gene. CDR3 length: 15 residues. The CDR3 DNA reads TGTGCCAGCAGTTACACCCAGACAGGGAACTACAAGCAGTACTTC. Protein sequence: CASSYTQTGNYKQYF.

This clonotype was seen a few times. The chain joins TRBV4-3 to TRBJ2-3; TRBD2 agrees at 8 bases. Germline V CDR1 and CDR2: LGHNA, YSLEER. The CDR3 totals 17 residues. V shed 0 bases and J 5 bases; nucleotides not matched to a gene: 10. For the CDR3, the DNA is TGCGCCAGCAGCCAAGATACTGCGGGGGGCCTCAGAGATACGCAGTATTTT. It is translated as CASSQDTAGGLRDTQYF.